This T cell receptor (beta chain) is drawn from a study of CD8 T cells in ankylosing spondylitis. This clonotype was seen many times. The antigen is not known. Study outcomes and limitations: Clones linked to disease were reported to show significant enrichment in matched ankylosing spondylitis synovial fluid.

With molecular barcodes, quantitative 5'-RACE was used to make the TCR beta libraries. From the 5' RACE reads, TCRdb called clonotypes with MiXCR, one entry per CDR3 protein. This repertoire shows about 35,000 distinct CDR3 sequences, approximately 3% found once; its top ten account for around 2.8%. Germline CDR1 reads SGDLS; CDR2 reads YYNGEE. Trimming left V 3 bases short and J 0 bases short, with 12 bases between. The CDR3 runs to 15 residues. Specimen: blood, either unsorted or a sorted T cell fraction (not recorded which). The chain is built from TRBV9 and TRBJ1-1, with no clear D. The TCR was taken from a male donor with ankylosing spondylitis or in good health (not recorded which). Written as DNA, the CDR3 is TGTGCCAGCAGCGAATGGGAGATGTTGAACACTGAAGCTTTCTTT. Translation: CASSEWEMLNTEAFF.